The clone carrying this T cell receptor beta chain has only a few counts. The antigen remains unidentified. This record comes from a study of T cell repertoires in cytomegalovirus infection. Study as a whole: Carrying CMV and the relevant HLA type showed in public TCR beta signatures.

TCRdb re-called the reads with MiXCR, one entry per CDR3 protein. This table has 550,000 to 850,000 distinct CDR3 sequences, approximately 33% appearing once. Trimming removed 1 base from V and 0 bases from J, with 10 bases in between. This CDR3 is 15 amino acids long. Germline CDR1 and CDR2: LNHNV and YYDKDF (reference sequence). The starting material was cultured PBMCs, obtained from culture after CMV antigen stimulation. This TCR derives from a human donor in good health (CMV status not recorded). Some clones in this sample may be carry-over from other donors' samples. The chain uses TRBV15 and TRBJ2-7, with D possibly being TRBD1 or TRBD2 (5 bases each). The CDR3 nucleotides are TGTGCCACCAGCAGAGGGGCAGGGACCTCCTACGAGCAGTACTTC. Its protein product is CATSRGAGTSYEQYF.